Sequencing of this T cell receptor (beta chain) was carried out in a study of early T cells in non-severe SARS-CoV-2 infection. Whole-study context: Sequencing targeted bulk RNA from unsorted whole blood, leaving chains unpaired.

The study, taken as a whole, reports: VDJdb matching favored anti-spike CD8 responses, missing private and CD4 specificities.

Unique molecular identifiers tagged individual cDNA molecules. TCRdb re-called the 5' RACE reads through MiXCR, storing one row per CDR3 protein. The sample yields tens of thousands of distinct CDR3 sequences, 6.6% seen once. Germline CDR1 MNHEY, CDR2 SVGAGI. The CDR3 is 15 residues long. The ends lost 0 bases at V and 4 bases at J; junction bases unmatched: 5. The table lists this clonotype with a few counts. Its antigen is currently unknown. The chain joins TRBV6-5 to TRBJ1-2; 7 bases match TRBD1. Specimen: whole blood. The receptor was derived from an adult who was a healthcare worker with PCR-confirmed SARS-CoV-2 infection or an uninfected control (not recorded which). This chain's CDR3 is CASSYSDRVGYGYTF. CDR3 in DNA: TGTGCCAGCAGTTACTCCGACAGGGTGGGCTATGGCTACACCTTC.